One sample yielded the 3 T cell receptor beta chains listed below, sequenced in a study of blood T cell repertoires in COVID-19. Profiled with immunoSEQ multiplex PCR; TCRdb holds only in-frame clones, not every one. Among a few hundred thousand clones listed, about four fifths were seen once. Sequencing was performed on PBMCs or T cells enriched from blood (not recorded which). All receptors derive from a woman in her fifties or sixties who had recovered from COVID-19.

The J gene is TRBJ1-1, the V gene TRBV9, with D tentatively TRBD1 (5 bases). The germline V and J ends were trimmed by 4 bases and 5 bases, with 12 bases remaining between them. The length of the CDR3 is 13 residues. The V gene's germline CDR1 is SGDLS and CDR2 YYNGEE. In DNA, the CDR3 is TGTGCCAGCAGCCGCGGGGGGTTGACTGAAGCTTTCTTT. Translation: CASSRGGLTEAFF.

The chain is built from TRBV5-1 and TRBJ1-1; D is ambiguous. The CDR3 consists of 13 residues. V gave up 6 bases and J gave up 0 bases, with 9 bases separating them. Germline values: CDR1 SGHRS, CDR2 YFSETQ. CDR3 residues: CASKTSMNTEAFF. CDR3 nucleotides: TGCGCCAGCAAGACAAGTATGAACACTGAAGCTTTCTTT. Variable domain in full (rest from reference TRBV5-1 and TRBJ1-1): KAGVTQTPRYLIKTRGQQVTLSCSPISGHRSVSWYQQTPGQGLQFLFEYFSETQRNKGNFPGRFSGRQFSNSRSEMNVSTLELGDSALYLCASKTSMNTEAFFGQGTRLTVV.

The CDR3 loop reads CASSSGQGDNSPLHF. As DNA, the CDR3 is TGCGCCAGCAGCTCGGGACAGGGTGATAATTCACCCCTCCACTTT. The chain has TRBV5-1 and TRBJ1-6, with 9 bases matching TRBD1. Unmatched junction bases numbered 3, after V lost 3 bases and J lost 5 bases. The V gene's germline CDR1 is SGHRS and CDR2 YFSETQ. The CDR3 runs to 15 residues.